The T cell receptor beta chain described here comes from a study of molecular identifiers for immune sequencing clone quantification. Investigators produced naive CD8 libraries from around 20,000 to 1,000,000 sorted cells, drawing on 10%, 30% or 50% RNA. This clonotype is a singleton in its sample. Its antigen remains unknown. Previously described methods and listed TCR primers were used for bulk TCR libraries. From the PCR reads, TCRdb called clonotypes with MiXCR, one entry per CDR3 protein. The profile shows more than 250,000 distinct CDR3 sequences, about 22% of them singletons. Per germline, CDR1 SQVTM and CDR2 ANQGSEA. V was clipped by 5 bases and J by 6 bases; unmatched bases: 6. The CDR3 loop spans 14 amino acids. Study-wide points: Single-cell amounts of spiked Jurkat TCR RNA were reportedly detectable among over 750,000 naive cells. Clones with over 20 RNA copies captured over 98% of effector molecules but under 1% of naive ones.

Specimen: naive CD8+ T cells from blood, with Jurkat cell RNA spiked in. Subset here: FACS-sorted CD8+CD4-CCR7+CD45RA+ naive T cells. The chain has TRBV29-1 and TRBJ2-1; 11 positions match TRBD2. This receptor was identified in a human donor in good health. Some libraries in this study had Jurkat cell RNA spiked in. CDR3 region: CSVLSGRAGNEQFF. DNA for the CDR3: TGCAGCGTTCTTAGCGGGAGGGCTGGCAATGAGCAGTTCTTC.